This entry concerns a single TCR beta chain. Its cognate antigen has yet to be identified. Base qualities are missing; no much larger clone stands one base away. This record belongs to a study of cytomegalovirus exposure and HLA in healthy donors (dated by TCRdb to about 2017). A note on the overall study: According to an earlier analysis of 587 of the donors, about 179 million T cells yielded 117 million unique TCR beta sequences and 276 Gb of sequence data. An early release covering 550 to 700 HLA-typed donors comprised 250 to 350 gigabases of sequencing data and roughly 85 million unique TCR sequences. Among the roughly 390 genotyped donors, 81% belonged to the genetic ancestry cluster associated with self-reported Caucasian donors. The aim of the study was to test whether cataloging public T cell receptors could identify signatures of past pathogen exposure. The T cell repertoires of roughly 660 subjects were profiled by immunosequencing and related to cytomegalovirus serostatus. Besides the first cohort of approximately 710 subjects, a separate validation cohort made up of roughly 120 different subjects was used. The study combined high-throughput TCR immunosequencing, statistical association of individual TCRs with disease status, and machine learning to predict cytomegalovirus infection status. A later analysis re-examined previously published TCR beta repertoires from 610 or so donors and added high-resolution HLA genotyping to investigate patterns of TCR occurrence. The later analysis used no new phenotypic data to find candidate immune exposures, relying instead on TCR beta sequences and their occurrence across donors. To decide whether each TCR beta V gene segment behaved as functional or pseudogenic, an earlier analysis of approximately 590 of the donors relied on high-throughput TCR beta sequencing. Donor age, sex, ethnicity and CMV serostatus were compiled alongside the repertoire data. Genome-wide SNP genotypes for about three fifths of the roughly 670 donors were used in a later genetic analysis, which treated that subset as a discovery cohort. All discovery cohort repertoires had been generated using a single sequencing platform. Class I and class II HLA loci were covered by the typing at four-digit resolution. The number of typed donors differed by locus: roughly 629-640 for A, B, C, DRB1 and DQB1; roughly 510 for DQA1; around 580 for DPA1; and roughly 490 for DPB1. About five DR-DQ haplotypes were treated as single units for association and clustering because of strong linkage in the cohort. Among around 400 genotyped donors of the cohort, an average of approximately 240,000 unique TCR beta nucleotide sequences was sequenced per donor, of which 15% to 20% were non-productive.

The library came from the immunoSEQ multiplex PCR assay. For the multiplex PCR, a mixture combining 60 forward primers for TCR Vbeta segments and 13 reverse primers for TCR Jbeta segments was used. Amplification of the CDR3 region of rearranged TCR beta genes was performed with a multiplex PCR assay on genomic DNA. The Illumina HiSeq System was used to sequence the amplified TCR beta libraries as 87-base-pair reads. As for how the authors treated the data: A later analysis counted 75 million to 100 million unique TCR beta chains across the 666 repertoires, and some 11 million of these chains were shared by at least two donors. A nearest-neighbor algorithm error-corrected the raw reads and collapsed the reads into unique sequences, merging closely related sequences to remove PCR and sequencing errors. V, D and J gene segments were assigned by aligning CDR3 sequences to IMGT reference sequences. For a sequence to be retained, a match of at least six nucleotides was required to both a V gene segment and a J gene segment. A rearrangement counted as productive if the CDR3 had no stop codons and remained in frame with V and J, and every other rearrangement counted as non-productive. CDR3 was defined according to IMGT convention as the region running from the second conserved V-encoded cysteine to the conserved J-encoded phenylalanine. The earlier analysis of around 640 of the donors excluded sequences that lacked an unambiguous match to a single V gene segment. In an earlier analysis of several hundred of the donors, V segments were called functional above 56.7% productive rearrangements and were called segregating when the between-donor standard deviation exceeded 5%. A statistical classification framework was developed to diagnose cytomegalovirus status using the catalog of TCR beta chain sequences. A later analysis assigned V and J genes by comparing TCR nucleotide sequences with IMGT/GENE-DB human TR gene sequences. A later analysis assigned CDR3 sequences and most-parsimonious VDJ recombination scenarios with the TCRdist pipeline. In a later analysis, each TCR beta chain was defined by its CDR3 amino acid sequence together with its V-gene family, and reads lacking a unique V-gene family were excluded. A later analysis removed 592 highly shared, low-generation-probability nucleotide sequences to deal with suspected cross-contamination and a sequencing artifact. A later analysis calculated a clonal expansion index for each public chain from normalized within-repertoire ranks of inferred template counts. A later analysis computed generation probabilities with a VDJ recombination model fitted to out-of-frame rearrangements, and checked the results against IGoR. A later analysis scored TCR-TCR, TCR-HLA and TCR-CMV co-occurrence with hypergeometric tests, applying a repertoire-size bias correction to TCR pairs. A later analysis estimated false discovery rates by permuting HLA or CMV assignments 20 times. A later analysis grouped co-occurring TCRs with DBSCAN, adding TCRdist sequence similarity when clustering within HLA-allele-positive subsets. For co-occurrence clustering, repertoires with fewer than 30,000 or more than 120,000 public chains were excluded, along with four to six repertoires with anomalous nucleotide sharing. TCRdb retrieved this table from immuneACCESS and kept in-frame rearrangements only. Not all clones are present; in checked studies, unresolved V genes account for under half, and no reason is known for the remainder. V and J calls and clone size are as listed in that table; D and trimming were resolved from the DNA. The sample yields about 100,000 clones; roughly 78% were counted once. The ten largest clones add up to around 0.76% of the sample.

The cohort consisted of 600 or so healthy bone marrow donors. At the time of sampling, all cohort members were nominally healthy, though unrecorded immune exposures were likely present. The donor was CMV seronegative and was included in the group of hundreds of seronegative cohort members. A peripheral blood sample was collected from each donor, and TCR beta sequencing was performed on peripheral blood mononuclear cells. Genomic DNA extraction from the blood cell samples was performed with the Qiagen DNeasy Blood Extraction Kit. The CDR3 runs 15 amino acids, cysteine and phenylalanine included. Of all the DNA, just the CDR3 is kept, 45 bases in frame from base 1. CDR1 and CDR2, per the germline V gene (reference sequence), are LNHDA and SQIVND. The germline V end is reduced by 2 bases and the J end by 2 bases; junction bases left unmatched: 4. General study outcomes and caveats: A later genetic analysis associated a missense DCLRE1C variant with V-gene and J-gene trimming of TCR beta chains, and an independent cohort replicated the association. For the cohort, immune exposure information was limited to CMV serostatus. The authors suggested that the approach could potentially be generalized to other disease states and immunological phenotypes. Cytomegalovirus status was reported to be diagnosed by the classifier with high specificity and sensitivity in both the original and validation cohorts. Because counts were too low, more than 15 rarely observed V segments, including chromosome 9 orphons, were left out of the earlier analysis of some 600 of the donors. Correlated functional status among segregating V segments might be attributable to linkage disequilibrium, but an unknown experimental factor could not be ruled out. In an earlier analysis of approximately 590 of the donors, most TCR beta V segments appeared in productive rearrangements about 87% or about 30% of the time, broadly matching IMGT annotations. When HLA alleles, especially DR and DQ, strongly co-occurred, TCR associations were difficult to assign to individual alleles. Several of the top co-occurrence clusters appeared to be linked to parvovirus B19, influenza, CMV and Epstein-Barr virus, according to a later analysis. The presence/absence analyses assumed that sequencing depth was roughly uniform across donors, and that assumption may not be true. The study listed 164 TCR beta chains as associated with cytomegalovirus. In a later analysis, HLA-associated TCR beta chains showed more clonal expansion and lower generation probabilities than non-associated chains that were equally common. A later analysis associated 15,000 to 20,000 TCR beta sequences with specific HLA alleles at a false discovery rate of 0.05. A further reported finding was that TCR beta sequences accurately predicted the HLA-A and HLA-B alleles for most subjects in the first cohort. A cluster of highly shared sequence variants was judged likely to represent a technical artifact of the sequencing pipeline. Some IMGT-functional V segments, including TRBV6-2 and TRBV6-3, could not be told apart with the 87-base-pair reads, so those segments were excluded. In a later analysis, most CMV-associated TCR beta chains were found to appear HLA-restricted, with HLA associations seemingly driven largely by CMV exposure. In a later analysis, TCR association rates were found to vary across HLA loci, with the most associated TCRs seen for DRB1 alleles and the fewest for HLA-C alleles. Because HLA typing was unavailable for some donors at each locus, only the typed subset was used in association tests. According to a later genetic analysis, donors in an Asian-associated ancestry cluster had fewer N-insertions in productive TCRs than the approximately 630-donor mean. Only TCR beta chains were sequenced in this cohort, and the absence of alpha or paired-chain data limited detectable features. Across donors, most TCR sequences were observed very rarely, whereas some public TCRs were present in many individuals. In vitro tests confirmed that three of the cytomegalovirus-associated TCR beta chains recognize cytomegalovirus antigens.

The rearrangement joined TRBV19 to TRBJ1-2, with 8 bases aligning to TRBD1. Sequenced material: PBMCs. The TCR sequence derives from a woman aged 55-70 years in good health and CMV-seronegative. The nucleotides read TGTGCCAGTAGTATACAGGACAGGGAGAACTATGGCTACACCTTC. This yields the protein CASSIQDRENYGYTF.